Listed below are T cell receptor beta chains from one sample, sequenced in a study of blood T cell repertoires in COVID-19. The assay was immunoSEQ multiplex PCR, and TCRdb's table has in-frame clones only and misses some. The repertoire holds a few hundred thousand clones, 80% to 90% seen once, with over 9.5% in the top ten. Sequenced input: peripheral blood. Receptor source: an elderly woman with COVID-19, enrolled during active disease. Each CDR3 is given with its conserved first and last residue. The D gene is left open where the match is weak. Size tells how often a clone was seen (once, few, many) or the class of an expanded clone, and some rows leave it out.

DNA,CDR3,D,size,V,J
TGTGCCAGCAGCTTTCGGCAGGTCGCTGAAGCTTTCTTT,CASSFRQVAEAFF,.,.,TRBV28,TRBJ1-1
TGTGCCAGCGGACCCACAGGGGCCAATGAAAAACTGTTTTTT,CASGPTGANEKLFF,TRBD1,.,TRBV6-6,TRBJ1-4
TGTGCCTGGAACTATCCGGGACTAGCGGACAATGAGCAGTTCTTC,CAWNYPGLADNEQFF,TRBD2,.,TRBV30,TRBJ2-1
TGCAGTCGGCGGGGGATCAATGAGCAGTTCTTC,CSRRGINEQFF,TRBD2,.,TRBV20-1,TRBJ2-1
TGTGCCAGCCTTCCGGGACAATTCTATGGCTACACCTTC,CASLPGQFYGYTF,.,.,TRBV28,TRBJ1-2
TGTGCCAGCAGCCGGGCAGTGGCGGGGGGGCCGAGAGATACGCAGTATTTT,CASSRAVAGGPRDTQYF,TRBD2,once,TRBV3-1/TRBV3-2,TRBJ2-3
TGTGCCAGCAGTTTAGCGGGGGGAGGTTGGAATGAGCAGTTCTTC,CASSLAGGGWNEQFF,TRBD2,.,TRBV28,TRBJ2-1
TGTGCCAGCAGCCTGGGCGTCGTAGGGGCCAACGTCCTGACTTTC,CASSLGVVGANVLTF,.,.,TRBV28,TRBJ2-6
TGTGCCAGCAGTTCTGGGACAGGGGTAACTCAGCCCCAGCATTTT,CASSSGTGVTQPQHF,TRBD1,.,TRBV6-5,TRBJ1-5
TGTGCCAGCAGGCGGACAGGGGTTGGAAACACCATATATTTT,CASRRTGVGNTIYF,TRBD1,.,TRBV2,TRBJ1-3
TGTGCCAGCAGTTGGACGGGAGAGCAGTACTTC,CASSWTGEQYF,.,.,TRBV6-2/TRBV6-3,TRBJ2-7
TGTGCCAGCAGCCGGACAGTAATCACCGGGGAGCTGTTTTTT,CASSRTVITGELFF,.,.,TRBV6-5,TRBJ2-2
TGTGCCAGTGGGACTAGCGGGGGAGGCTACAATGAGCAGTTCTTC,CASGTSGGGYNEQFF,TRBD2,.,TRBV10-3,TRBJ2-1
TGCGCCAGCAGCTTGGAGGGGCGACAGGAGACTGAGCAGTACTTC,CASSLEGRQETEQYF,.,.,TRBV5-1,TRBJ2-7
TGCAGCGTTGATTCCTGGACAGGGGCCTACGAGCAGTACTTC,CSVDSWTGAYEQYF,TRBD1,.,TRBV29-1,TRBJ2-7
TGTGCCAGCAGTTCTAGCACAGATACGCAGTATTTT,CASSSSTDTQYF,.,.,TRBV6-5,TRBJ2-3
TGTGCCAGCAGCCAATCTAGGAGTGCTTCAGATACGCAGTATTTT,CASSQSRSASDTQYF,.,.,TRBV3-1/TRBV3-2,TRBJ2-3
TGTGCCAGTAGTCCCCGACAGGGCCTGAACACTGAAGCTTTCTTT,CASSPRQGLNTEAFF,TRBD1,.,TRBV19,TRBJ1-1
TGTGCCAGCAGTGAAACGCGAAGCTATGGCTACACCTTC,CASSETRSYGYTF,.,.,TRBV6-1,TRBJ1-2
TGTGCCAGCAGCAGGACAGGGAAGAACAATCAGCCCCAGCATTTT,CASSRTGKNNQPQHF,TRBD1,.,TRBV6-5,TRBJ1-5
TGCGCCAGCAGCTTGGGACAGAACTATGGCTACACCTTC,CASSLGQNYGYTF,.,.,TRBV5-1,TRBJ1-2
TGTGCCAGCACCCCAATTGCCGGGACAGGGATGAAGACCCAGTACTTC,CASTPIAGTGMKTQYF,TRBD1,.,TRBV6-2/TRBV6-3,TRBJ2-5
TGTGCCAGCAGTTTCGTGGTTGGCAGGGACACTGAAGCTTTCTTT,CASSFVVGRDTEAFF,.,.,TRBV28,TRBJ1-1
TGTGCCAGCAGCCGAGGGATTCCGAACACCGGGGAGCTGTTTTTT,CASSRGIPNTGELFF,.,.,TRBV6-2/TRBV6-3,TRBJ2-2